This TCR beta chain was retrieved from a study of cytomegalovirus exposure and HLA in healthy donors (dated by TCRdb to the late 2010s). Broadly, across the study: According to a later analysis, the 120 or so validation repertoires were produced on the same platform as the roughly 600 repertoires of the first cohort. The study was designed to test whether signatures of past pathogen exposure could be identified by cataloging public T cell receptors. Besides the first cohort of about 730 subjects, a separate validation cohort made up of about 120 different subjects was used. To predict cytomegalovirus infection status, the study brought together high-throughput TCR immunosequencing, statistical association of individual TCRs with disease status, and machine learning. Overall study outcomes, separate from this receptor: It was suggested by the authors that the approach could potentially be generalized to other disease states and immunological phenotypes. In the study, roughly 160 TCR beta chains were listed as associated with cytomegalovirus. In vitro tests confirmed that a few of the cytomegalovirus-associated TCR beta chains recognize cytomegalovirus antigens. Of the cluster scores, approximately 95% were above 0 in a later analysis, which found that TCRs clustered in the first cohort also tended to co-occur in the 120 or so validation repertoires. A later analysis lacked HLA typing for the validation cohort, so it scored co-occurrence in that cohort across all 120 repertoires. While some public TCRs were present in many individuals, most TCR sequences turned up only very rarely across donors. In both the original and validation cohorts, the classifier was reported to diagnose cytomegalovirus status with high specificity and sensitivity.

The donors belonged to the validation cohort of approximately 130 subjects, which was separate from the approximately 700-subject first cohort. At the junction V is shortened by 1 base and J by 7 bases, with 9 bases in between. CDR1 and CDR2, looked up from the germline V gene (reference sequence), are SGHNT and YYREEE. The CDR3, cysteine through phenylalanine, is 12 amino acids long. CDR3 DNA only is kept here, 36 bases in frame from base 1. The library was made by the immunoSEQ multiplex PCR assay. The source study handled its data this way. A statistical classification framework was built to diagnose cytomegalovirus status from the catalog of TCR beta chain sequences. The immuneACCESS repertoire file appears here via TCRdb, limited to in-frame rearrangements. These files lack a portion of the clones; in checked studies, under half of the deficit traces to unresolved V genes, and the cause of the others is not known. The DNA gave D and trimming, while V, J and clone size come from that table. The sample table holds some 150,000 clones, of which more than 75% were seen once. Together, the top ten hold less than 3.5% of the sample.

Regarding this clone: Its target antigen remains unknown. Base qualities are not provided; no much larger clone lies one nucleotide away.

This TCR was sampled from a man younger than 35 in good health and CMV-seropositive. The rearrangement combines TRBV5-4 with TRBJ2-7, and possibly TRBD1, on 6 matching bases. The sample taken for sequencing was PBMCs. At the DNA level, the sequence is TGTGCCAGCAGCTTGACAGGGAAAGAGCAGTACTTC. Translation gives CASSLTGKEQYF.